These T cell receptor beta chains were read from a single sample in a study of T-cell reconstitution after alpha-beta-depleted transplantation in children. Using its own MiXCR run on the PCR reads, TCRdb lists one record per CDR3 protein. Of 670,000 or so distinct CDR3 sequences listed, about 12% are singletons. The sequencing here drew on PBMCs, taken before TCRalphabeta/CD19-depleted stem cell transplant. Every receptor here comes from a girl aged 2-10 years with congenital amegakaryocytic thrombocytopenia, due to receive a stem cell transplant. The CDR3 runs from the conserved cysteine through the conserved F or W. The order of the fields is clone size, J gene, D gene, V gene, CDR3 DNA, CDR3 protein. The D gene is left open where the match is weak. For some rows the clone size is stated as once, few or many, or as a class when expanded; others skip it.

many	TRBJ1-1	NA	TRBV20-1	TGCAGTGCTAGACTAGGGGGGGTGAACACTGAAGCTTTCTTT	CSARLGGVNTEAFF
NA	TRBJ2-5	TRBD1	TRBV24-1	TGTGCCACCAGTCAACGGGACAGGGGGCGGGAGACCCAGTACTTC	CATSQRDRGRETQYF
many	TRBJ2-1	NA	TRBV28	TGTGCCAGCAGCCCATACCTTGGCTACAATGAGCAGTTCTTC	CASSPYLGYNEQFF
NA	TRBJ2-7	TRBD2	TRBV27	TGTGCCAGCAGTTTAAGGCCACTAGCGGGAGACTACGAGCAGTACTTC	CASSLRPLAGDYEQYF
many	TRBJ1-1	NA	TRBV29-1	TGCAGCGTTCCGCCGGATTCGAACACTGAAGCTTTCTTT	CSVPPDSNTEAFF
NA	TRBJ2-1	TRBD2	TRBV6-2/TRBV6-3	TGTGCCACCAGGGGACTTGTTGGGCTAGCGGGAGACAAGTTCTTTAACAATGAGCAGTTCTTC	CATRGLVGLAGDKFFNNEQFF
many	TRBJ2-1	TRBD1	TRBV28	TGTGCCAGCAGTTTGGTGGGACAGCCCCATGAGCAGTTCTTC	CASSLVGQPHEQFF
many	TRBJ2-3	NA	TRBV20-1	TGCAGTGCCCCCATCGGGGCGGGACCCACAGATACGCAGTATTTT	CSAPIGAGPTDTQYF
NA	TRBJ2-7	NA	TRBV12-3/TRBV12-4	TGTGCCAGCAGTTGGTCCGCCTCGTCCTACGAGCAGTACTTC	CASSWSASSYEQYF
NA	TRBJ1-5	NA	TRBV28	TGTGCCAGCAGACCAACCCTCAGCAATCAGCCCCAGCATTTT	CASRPTLSNQPQHF
many	TRBJ2-7	NA	TRBV20-1	TGCAGTGCCACCGATCACTACGAGCAGTACTTC	CSATDHYEQYF
many	TRBJ2-3	NA	TRBV7-2	TGTGCCAGCAGCGCTGACAGAACGGTCACAGATACGCAGTATTTT	CASSADRTVTDTQYF
few	TRBJ1-3	TRBD1	TRBV2	TGTGCCAGCAGCCAGACAGGGGGCTTATCTGGAAACACCATATATTTT	CASSQTGGLSGNTIYF
many	TRBJ2-7	NA	TRBV12-3/TRBV12-4	TGTGCCAGCAGTTTAATAGGAGTTTTCTTCGAGCAGTACTTC	CASSLIGVFFEQYF
NA	TRBJ2-1	TRBD2	TRBV12-3/TRBV12-4	TGTGCCAGCAGGAGCACTAGCGGCAACAATGAGCAGTTCTTC	CASRSTSGNNEQFF
NA	TRBJ2-7	NA	TRBV6-5	TGTGCCAGCAGTAGAACGGCCGACGAGCAGTACTTC	CASSRTADEQYF
NA	TRBJ2-7	NA	TRBV7-9	TGTGCCAGCAGCTTCACCGGGACGCACGACGAGCAGTACTTC	CASSFTGTHDEQYF
few	TRBJ2-3	NA	TRBV3-1	TGTGCCAGCAGCCAACGGGTCCAACTACGCACAGATACGCAGTATTTT	CASSQRVQLRTDTQYF
NA	TRBJ2-1	TRBD2	TRBV5-1	TGCGCCAGCAGCTTGCTTCTCGCGGGAGTGTCAAACAATGAGCAGTTCTTC	CASSLLLAGVSNNEQFF
many	TRBJ2-1	NA	TRBV5-1	TGCGCCAGCAGCTTGGGTCAGGGGTGGGGGAATGAGCAGTTCTTC	CASSLGQGWGNEQFF
few	TRBJ2-5	NA	TRBV10-2	TGCGCCAGCAGCGCGACTAGAACCTCACAAGAGACCCAGTACTTC	CASSATRTSQETQYF
many	TRBJ1-4	NA	TRBV6-1	TGTGCCAGCAGTGAAGGAGCAAGAGGAAAACTGTTTTTT	CASSEGARGKLFF
few	TRBJ2-5	TRBD2	TRBV7-2	TGTGCCAGCAGCTTAGCTTGGGGACTAGCGGGAGAAGAGACCCAGTACTTC	CASSLAWGLAGEETQYF
many	TRBJ1-1	NA	TRBV5-1	TGCGCCAGCAGGATCTACATGAACACTGAAGCTTTCTTT	CASRIYMNTEAFF
many	TRBJ2-3	TRBD2	TRBV6-5	TGTGCCAGCAGTTCCGATCTAGCGGGAGAGGCAGATACGCAGTATTTT	CASSSDLAGEADTQYF
few	TRBJ2-1	NA	TRBV20-1	TGCAGTGCTAGACAGCCGGGGGCTTCCTACAATGAGCAGTTCTTC	CSARQPGASYNEQFF
many	TRBJ1-4	NA	TRBV12-3/TRBV12-4	TGTGCCAGCAGTGACCGGCGTAATGAAAAACTGTTTTTT	CASSDRRNEKLFF
NA	TRBJ2-7	NA	TRBV28	TGTGCCAGCAGTCCACGGGGCAAATCCTACGAGCAGTACTTC	CASSPRGKSYEQYF
many	TRBJ2-5	NA	TRBV5-1	TGCGCCAGCAGCTTGGTCAGCTGGCCCCAGGAGACCCAGTACTTC	CASSLVSWPQETQYF
NA	TRBJ1-3	NA	TRBV28	TGTGCCAGCAGTTTATCGGGCCGAGTTGGCGGAAACACCATATATTTT	CASSLSGRVGGNTIYF
NA	TRBJ2-5	NA	TRBV6-1	TGTGCCAGTAAACTACAGAATGGGGAGACCCAGTACTTC	CASKLQNGETQYF
many	TRBJ1-2	TRBD1	TRBV29-1	TGCAGCGTTGAAAGGACAGGGGTGGGCTATGGCTACACCTTC	CSVERTGVGYGYTF
many	TRBJ1-3	TRBD1	TRBV5-1	TGCGCCAGCAGCACAGGGACAGCTGGAAACACCATATATTTT	CASSTGTAGNTIYF
many	TRBJ2-3	NA	TRBV6-1	TGTGCCAGCAGTGAAGGGGTAGTGGTGACAGGGAGGAGGGATACGCAGTATTTT	CASSEGVVVTGRRDTQYF
NA	TRBJ2-3	NA	TRBV30	TGTGCCTGGGGTCAGGGTCAAGATACGCAGTATTTT	CAWGQGQDTQYF
NA	TRBJ2-7	NA	TRBV6-5	TGTGCCAGCAGTTACTCGATAGTTGTCGGGGCCGAGCAGTACTTC	CASSYSIVVGAEQYF
NA	TRBJ2-2	TRBD2	TRBV7-9	TGTGCCGGTGCCCGGGGACTAGTCGACTCCGGGGAGCTGTTTTTT	CAGARGLVDSGELFF
NA	TRBJ2-3	TRBD2	TRBV12-3/TRBV12-4	TGTGCCAGCAGAAGGGCTAGCGGAGCAGATACGCAGTATTTT	CASRRASGADTQYF
many	TRBJ2-2	NA	TRBV6-4	TGTGCCAGCAGTACCGGGCCTCAAACCGGGGAGCTGTTTTTT	CASSTGPQTGELFF
NA	TRBJ2-6	TRBD1	TRBV5-5	TGTGCCAGCAGCTACGGACAGGTATTATCTCTTGGGGCCAACGTCCTGACTTTC	CASSYGQVLSLGANVLTF
few	TRBJ2-5	TRBD2	TRBV3-1	TGTGCCAGCAGCCAAGCTAGCGGGGGCCAAGAGACCCAGTACTTC	CASSQASGGQETQYF
few	TRBJ2-2	TRBD2	TRBV12-3/TRBV12-4	TGTGCCAGCAGTTTGGTTGGTAGCGGGACCACCGGGGAGCTGTTTTTT	CASSLVGSGTTGELFF
many	TRBJ2-1	NA	TRBV29-1	TGCAGCGCTGGGACTTCCACCAATGAGCAGTTCTTC	CSAGTSTNEQFF
once	TRBJ1-4	NA	TRBV20-1	TGCAGTGCTGGGGCAGGGACGTTAGTTAATGAAAAACTGTTTTTT	CSAGAGTLVNEKLFF
many	TRBJ2-1	NA	TRBV12-3/TRBV12-4	TGTGCCAGCAGTTTTGGGCCCCCGAGGCAGTTCTTC	CASSFGPPRQFF
few	TRBJ2-7	NA	TRBV4-1	TGCGCCAGCAGCCAAGCCCAAAAACACTCAAAATGGACTATCTCCTACGAGCAGTACTTC	CASSQAQKHSKWTISYEQYF
many	TRBJ2-3	NA	TRBV9	TGTGCCAGCAGCGTAGGGTGGACTAGCACAGATACGCAGTATTTT	CASSVGWTSTDTQYF
many	TRBJ2-1	NA	TRBV20-1	TGCAGTGCTAGTAGGACTTTGAGCTCCTACAATGAGCAGTTCTTC	CSASRTLSSYNEQFF
NA	TRBJ2-1	TRBD2	TRBV20-1	TGCAGTGCTTACTCCCTCGGACTAGCGGGAGGGGCAGGGGCTCTTAATGAGCAGTTCTTC	CSAYSLGLAGGAGALNEQFF
many	TRBJ2-1	TRBD2	TRBV7-6	TGTGCCAGCAGCGACGGGACTAGCGATAACTACAATGAGCAGTTCTTC	CASSDGTSDNYNEQFF
many	TRBJ2-1	TRBD2	TRBV20-1	TGCAGTGCTACAGATCTAGCGGGAGCGGACAATGAGCAGTTCTTC	CSATDLAGADNEQFF
many	TRBJ1-6	NA	TRBV18	TGTGCCAGCTCACCCGTCGTCGCAGGGCCGGAATCACCCCTCCACTTT	CASSPVVAGPESPLHF
many	TRBJ2-1	NA	TRBV20-1	TGCAGTGCCCACGTCGACTCCTACAATGAGCAGTTCTTC	CSAHVDSYNEQFF
many	TRBJ1-1	NA	TRBV15	TGTGCCACCAGCAAAGACCCCGTTAGTTTCCAGGCCGCTTTCTTT	CATSKDPVSFQAAFF
many	TRBJ1-1	NA	TRBV29-1	TGCAGCGTTGCGACCCCTGAAGCTTTCTTT	CSVATPEAFF
many	TRBJ1-5	NA	TRBV5-1	TGCGCCAGCAGCTTTACAGGTCTCAATCAGCCCCAGCATTTT	CASSFTGLNQPQHF
NA	TRBJ2-1	NA	TRBV25-1	TGTGCCAGCAGTGGGTTTTCCGGGACTCCTTTCCTCAATGAGCAGTTCTTC	CASSGFSGTPFLNEQFF
many	TRBJ2-1	TRBD2	TRBV9	TGTGCCAGCAGCGTAGTCACTAGCGGTCCCTACAATGAGCAGTTCTTC	CASSVVTSGPYNEQFF
many	TRBJ1-1	NA	TRBV12-3/TRBV12-4	TGTGCCAGCACGAGTTTAGTCGGGGGGTTACGGAACACTGAAGCTTTCTTT	CASTSLVGGLRNTEAFF